One sample yielded the 22 T cell receptor beta chains listed below, sequenced in a study of CD8+ T cells in alopecia areata. Treatment reported: oral pan-JAK inhibitor, 5-10 mg twice daily. It was cDNA, reverse transcribed from extracted RNA, that served as the sequencing template. TCRdb's table, derived via immunoSEQ multiplex PCR, lists solely in-frame clones and lacks some. The repertoire holds some 150,000 clones, with roughly 82% as singletons. This sample comprised CD8+ T cells sorted from blood, obtained at week 4, from a patient treated with tofacitinib. All receptors derive from a human donor with alopecia areata.

The chain recombines TRBV19 with TRBJ2-2; maybe TRBD2 (5 bases). The CDR3 length is 14 residues. The V end lost 4 bases, the J end lost 4 bases, and 10 bases lay between the germline ends. In germline, CDR1 is LNHDA, CDR2 SQIVND (reference sequence). CDR3 coding DNA: TGTGCCAGTAGTACGGGCAGCGGCACCGGGGAGCTGTTTTTT. Amino acid sequence: CASSTGSGTGELFF.

On this clone: A far bigger clonotype differs at one base, so this is likely a read error. As DNA, the CDR3 is TGTGCCCGCAGCTTAACTGGGGGGGAATACAATGAGCAGTTCTTC. Its translation is CARSLTGGEYNEQFF. The chain links TRBV7-2 to TRBJ2-1; 7 bases are shared with TRBD2. The length of the CDR3 is 15 residues. The germline V gene encodes CDR1 SGHTA and CDR2 FQGNSA.

Notes on this clone: The junction shows a germline mismatch at one end, possibly a read error. The rearrangement joins TRBV29-1 to TRBJ2-7; no reliable D call. The CDR3 has 13 residues. Germline V gene sequence: CDR1 SQVTM, CDR2 ANQGSEA. As DNA, the CDR3 is TGCGGCGTTCCGGCCTTGACCGGCTACGAGCAGTACTTC. It codes for CGVPALTGYEQYF.

This chain joins TRBV7-9 and TRBJ2-3, with 9 bases fitting TRBD2. The V gene end was trimmed by 6 bases and the J gene end by 4 bases; junction bases not matched to a gene: 14. In germline, CDR1 is SEHNR, CDR2 FQNEAQ (reference sequence). The CDR3 extends over 17 amino acids. The CDR3 DNA reads as TGTGCCAGCAGTCGGGACTCCGGGACTAGCAGGGCAGATACGCAGTATTTT. It specifies CASSRDSGTSRADTQYF.

The genes are TRBV6-5 and TRBJ2-5, with D possibly TRBD2 on 6 matching bases. CDR1 is MNHEY and CDR2 is SVGAGI in the germline V gene. V lost 2 bases and J lost 0, with 7 bases in between. The CDR3 spans 14 residues. The CDR3 DNA reads TGTGCCAGCAGTTACGGGAGGTACCAAGAGACCCAGTACTTC. This codes for CASSYGRYQETQYF.

The chain is built from TRBV29-1 and TRBJ2-5; D not certain. Germline values: CDR1 SQVTM, CDR2 ANQGSEA. The length of the CDR3 is 15 residues. V lost 2 bases and J 5 bases, leaving 18 bases between the germline ends. CDR3 loop: CSVERADTASETQYF. The CDR3 region has the DNA TGCAGCGTTGAAAGGGCCGACACAGCGAGCGAGACCCAGTACTTC.

The rearrangement links TRBV4-2 to TRBJ2-1; 10 nucleotides match TRBD1. The CDR3 has 14 amino acids. CDR1 and CDR2 (germline): LGHNA, YNFKEQ. V was clipped by 4 bases and J by 9 bases; unmatched bases: 6. The CDR3 nucleotides read TGTGCCAGCAGCCCCCCCGGGACAGGGGTTGAGCAGTTCTTC. Protein: CASSPPGTGVEQFF.

For this clone: The same CDR3 can be traced to other DNA sequences in this sample. This chain links TRBV6-1 with TRBJ2-7, with TRBD1 identical over 9 bases. This CDR3 region has 16 residues. CDR1 is MNHNS and CDR2 is SASEGT in the germline V gene. After removal of 4 bases from V and 2 bases from J, the junction contained 9 bases not matched to a gene. CDR3 protein: CASSALPGQGAYEQYF. The DNA of the CDR3 is TGTGCCAGCAGTGCCCTTCCGGGACAGGGTGCCTACGAGCAGTACTTC.

The chain joins TRBV6-5 to TRBJ2-3; 8 bases are shared with TRBD2. CDR1 is MNHEY and CDR2 is SVGAGI in the germline V gene. The V and J ends lost 0 bases and 4 bases, in that order; junction bases with no gene match: 6. This CDR3 comprises 16 residues. The CDR3 spells CASSYSRLATSDTQYF. In nucleotides, the CDR3 is TGTGCCAGCAGTTACTCTAGACTAGCGACGTCAGATACGCAGTATTTT.

CDR3 DNA sequence: TGTGCCAGCAGCTTTCCTAGAGGGTATGGCTACACCTTC. This sequence encodes CASSFPRGYGYTF. V usage is TRBV7-3 and J usage is TRBJ1-2; D call uncertain. This CDR3 is 13 amino acids long. V was clipped by 3 bases and J by 5 bases, with 10 bases between them. CDR1 and CDR2 (germline): SGHTA, FQGTGA.

This chain uses TRBV27 with TRBJ1-6; D is undetermined. The CDR3 covers 13 residues. V dropped 5 bases and J dropped 9 bases, with 11 bases sitting between them. From germline, CDR1 is MNHEY and CDR2 SMNVEV (reference sequence). The CDR3 sequence is CASSPGGSSPLHF. In DNA, the CDR3 is TGTGCCAGCAGTCCCGGCGGGAGTTCACCCCTCCACTTT.

The chain carries TRBV27 and TRBJ2-7; 7 nucleotides match TRBD1. Unmatched junction bases numbered 7, after V lost 5 bases and J lost 3 bases. Germline CDR1 MNHEY, CDR2 SMNVEV (reference sequence). This CDR3 is built from 14 residues. The CDR3 here is CASSPDRVRYEQYF. The CDR3 coding sequence is TGTGCCAGCAGTCCTGACAGGGTACGCTACGAGCAGTACTTC.

This chain links TRBV7-6 with TRBJ1-1; 8 bases are shared with TRBD1. Germline lookup yields CDR1 SGHVS and CDR2 FNYEAQ. V lost 5 bases to trimming and J lost 1 base; unmatched junction nucleotides: 6. This CDR3 is built from 15 residues. CDR3 coding DNA: TGTGCCAGCAGCCACCCCAGGGGGCAGAACACTGAAGCTTTCTTT. This gives the protein CASSHPRGQNTEAFF.

The V call is TRBV29-1, the J call TRBJ2-5, with TRBD2 matching over 7 bases. Germline CDR1 SQVTM, CDR2 ANQGSEA. Trimming took 3 bases from V and 5 from J; bases not matched to a gene: 6. The CDR3 totals 13 residues. CDR3 sequence (DNA): TGCAGCGTTGACGTCCTGGGGGGGGAGACCCAGTACTTC. Translation: CSVDVLGGETQYF.

The V and J genes are TRBV6-5 and TRBJ2-1; 11 bases are a match to TRBD2. Germline V lookup: CDR1 MNHEY, CDR2 SVGAGI. After removal of 8 bases from V and 9 bases from J, the junction contained 3 bases not matched to a gene. This CDR3 has 12 amino acids. CDR3 DNA: TGTGCCAGCCAAGGGACTAGCGGTGAGCAGTTCTTC. Translated, it gives CASQGTSGEQFF.

This chain links TRBV2 with TRBJ2-3, with 7 positions matching TRBD2. The germline gives CDR1 SNHLY, CDR2 FYNNEI. With 1 base clipped from V and 1 base from J, the junction kept 5 bases outside the gene matches. The CDR3 length is 16 residues. The CDR3 nucleotides are TGTGCCAGCAGTGAAGAATCTAGCGGTGGCACAGATACGCAGTATTTT. Amino acids: CASSEESSGGTDTQYF.

V is TRBV5-6 and J is TRBJ2-3; D is unclear. The CDR3 covers 16 residues. The V end lost 2 bases, the J end lost 0 bases, and 13 bases lay between the germline ends. The V gene's germline CDR1 is SGHDT and CDR2 YYEEEE. The CDR3 coding sequence is TGTGCCAGCAGCTTATGGAATGCGGTTAGCACAGATACGCAGTATTTT. Residues: CASSLWNAVSTDTQYF.

The V gene is TRBV10-2, the J gene TRBJ2-5, with D tentatively TRBD1 (6 bases). Trimming pared 3 bases from V and 2 bases from J, leaving 10 bases between. Germline values: CDR1 WSHSY, CDR2 SAAADI. The CDR3 has 14 residues. CDR3 protein: CASSDGTLQETQYF. Here the CDR3 DNA reads TGCGCCAGCAGTGACGGGACACTTCAAGAGACCCAGTACTTC.

The chain combines TRBV19 with TRBJ1-5, with a weak D call TRBD1 (6 bases). Between the trimmed V and J ends, which lost 10 bases and 5 bases, there was a span of 24 bases. Looked up from germline, CDR1 is LNHDA and CDR2 is SQIVND (reference sequence). The CDR3 spans 16 residues. DNA of the CDR3: TGTGCCACAAAATCGGACAGCGGGACACCATATCAGCCCCAGCATTTT. This codes for CATKSDSGTPYQPQHF.

The rearrangement uses TRBV27 and TRBJ2-5; D uncertain. There are 14 residues in the CDR3. The germline V gene has CDR1 MNHEY and CDR2 SMNVEV (reference sequence). The V end was cut by 1 base, the J end by 4 bases, with 10 bases between. CDR3 coding DNA: TGTGCCAGCAGTTTATTGGCAGGTGGAGAGACCCAGTACTTC. Protein sequence: CASSLLAGGETQYF.

The rearrangement joins TRBV6-6 to TRBJ2-7; tentative D call: TRBD2 (6 bases). The V end was cut by 6 bases, the J end by 2 bases, with 11 bases between. CDR1 MNHNY and CDR2 SVGAGI come from the germline V gene (reference sequence). The CDR3 is made up of 13 amino acids. CDR3 loop: CASSLSGAYEQYF. The DNA of the CDR3 is TGTGCCAGCAGCCTATCGGGGGCCTACGAGCAGTACTTC.

This chain uses TRBV13 with TRBJ2-7; D is unresolved. The CDR3 is 14 residues long. V was clipped by 0 bases and J by 2 bases, with 8 bases between them. Germline CDR1 and CDR2: PRHDT and FYEKMQ (reference sequence). CDR3 sequence reads: CASSLGLLTYEQYF. The CDR3 nucleotides are TGTGCCAGCAGCTTAGGCCTACTCACCTACGAGCAGTACTTC. The full variable domain, rest sourced from reference TRBV13 and TRBJ2-7, is AAGVIQSPRHLIKEKRETATLKCYPIPRHDTVYWYQQGPGQDPQFLISFYEKMQSDKGSIPDRFSAQQFSDYHSELNMSSLELGDSALYFCASSLGLLTYEQYFGPGTRLTVT.